Sequencing of this T cell receptor beta chain was carried out in a study of cytomegalovirus exposure and HLA in healthy donors. General study findings and limits: Among immune exposure information, only CMV serostatus was available.

The PCR was carried out with 60 Vbeta primers and 13 Jbeta primers. Assay used: immunoSEQ multiplex PCR; TCRdb lists only in-frame clones, some missing. This table has roughly 130,000 clones, around three quarters appearing once. CDR1 and CDR2 (germline): SGHRS, YFSETQ. The CDR3 totals 16 residues. V lost 1 base to trimming and J lost 2 bases, with 14 bases between them. Note on this clone: Antigen unknown.

The chain recombines TRBV5-1 with TRBJ2-3; no clear D gene. This sequence was found in a man aged 18 to 30 in good health and CMV-seronegative. The source material was PBMCs. For the CDR3, the DNA is TGCGCCAGCAGCTTGAGCGCTCACTCTCCCACAGATACGCAGTATTTT. It codes for CASSLSAHSPTDTQYF.